This entry lists 32 T cell receptor beta chains sequenced from one sample in a study of blood T cell repertoires in COVID-19. The repertoire was sequenced with immunoSEQ multiplex PCR; TCRdb's copy has only in-frame clones and lacks some. The profile covers under 200,000 clones, with just over 85% appearing a single time and 7% taken by the ten largest. Sequences were obtained from peripheral blood. The receptor set was obtained from a man in his fifties with active or convalescent COVID-19.

The V and J genes are TRBV10-1 and TRBJ1-3, with TRBD1 as a possible D gene (5 bases). Trimming left V 6 bases short and J 0 bases short, with 12 bases between. The CDR3 is 15 residues long. Germline CDR1 is WNHNN and CDR2 is SYGVQD (reference sequence). The CDR3 reads CASSYQGPSGNTIYF. CDR3 nucleotide sequence: TGCGCCAGCAGCTACCAGGGTCCCTCTGGAAACACCATATATTTT.

The V and J genes are TRBV19 and TRBJ1-5, with 7 nucleotides matching TRBD1. The germline V gene encodes CDR1 LNHDA and CDR2 SQIVND (reference sequence). With 3 bases clipped from V and 1 base from J, the junction kept 6 bases outside the gene matches. The CDR3 has 16 residues. The chain's CDR3 is CASSIPSDRSNQPQHF. CDR3 DNA: TGTGCCAGTAGTATCCCCTCGGACAGGAGCAATCAGCCCCAGCATTTT.

The chain employs TRBV4-3 and TRBJ1-4, with 7 bases matching TRBD1. Germline V CDR1 and CDR2: LGHNA, YSLEER. V trimming: 2 bases; J trimming: 5 bases; junction bases outside the gene matches: 5. The CDR3 extends over 15 amino acids. The CDR3, as DNA: TGCGCCAGCAGCCAAAGGACAGGTACAAATGAAAAACTGTTTTTT. Translation: CASSQRTGTNEKLFF.

The V and J genes are TRBV6-2 or TRBV6-3 and TRBJ1-5; D ambiguous. Germline assignment: CDR1 MNHEY and CDR2 SVGEGT. CDR3 length equals 15 residues. With 2 bases removed from V and 0 bases from J, the gap between germline ends came to 8 bases. DNA of the CDR3: TGTGCCAGCAGTTACGAGGTCAATAGCAATCAGCCCCAGCATTTT. Protein: CASSYEVNSNQPQHF.

This chain connects TRBV6-4 to TRBJ2-7; tentative D call: TRBD1 (6 bases). CDR1 is MRHNA and CDR2 is SNTAGT in the germline V gene. The CDR3 has 19 residues. Trimming left V 5 bases short and J 3 bases short, with 29 bases between. The CDR3 loop reads CASSPRGLIPLQGFYEQYF. In DNA, the CDR3 is TGTGCCAGCAGTCCCCGGGGTCTTATTCCTCTACAGGGCTTCTACGAGCAGTACTTC.

The chain employs TRBV4-2 and TRBJ2-5; 10 positions agree with TRBD2. This CDR3 has 15 amino acids. Looked up from germline, CDR1 is LGHNA and CDR2 is YNFKEQ. The V and J ends lost 1 base and 3 bases, in that order; junction bases with no gene match: 2. CDR3 amino acids: CASSQGLAGKETQYF. The CDR3 DNA reads as TGTGCCAGCAGCCAAGGACTAGCGGGTAAAGAGACCCAGTACTTC.

The chain uses TRBV5-1 and TRBJ2-3; 12 positions agree with TRBD2. Germline lookup yields CDR1 SGHRS and CDR2 YFSETQ. V shed 4 bases and J 0 bases; nucleotides not matched to a gene: 3. The CDR3 covers 16 residues. This chain's CDR3 is CASSPGTSGSTDTQYF. CDR3 sequence (DNA): TGCGCCAGCAGCCCCGGGACTAGCGGGAGCACAGATACGCAGTATTTT.

The chain is built from TRBV18 and TRBJ1-6; D is possibly TRBD1 (5 bases). CDR3 size: 13 residues. Trimming left V 4 bases short and J 8 bases short, with 9 bases between. The germline V gene encodes CDR1 KGHSH and CDR2 LQKENI. CDR3 DNA: TGTGCCAGCTCACAAAGCAGGGATTCACCCCTCCACTTT. This encodes CASSQSRDSPLHF. Full variable domain (remainder filled in from reference TRBV18 and TRBJ1-6): NAGVMQNPRHLVRRRGQEARLRCSPMKGHSHVYWYRQLPEEGLKFMVYLQKENIIDESGMPKERFSAEFPKEGPSILRIQQVVRGDSAAYFCASSQSRDSPLHFGNGTRLTVT.

This clone was observed once. The gene calls are TRBV11-2 and TRBJ2-7, with D uncertain. The CDR3 runs 11 residues. Deletions cut 4 bases from V and 2 bases from J, with 3 bases between. Germline V gene data show CDR1 as SGHAT and CDR2 as FQNNGV. CDR3 nucleotides: TGTGCCAGCAGCTCCACCTACGAGCAGTACTTC. Translation gives CASSSTYEQYF.

Points on this clone: A much larger clone is a single base away; this may be a read error. The V call is TRBV25-1, the J call TRBJ1-2, with TRBD1 matching 8 bases. V gave up 4 bases and J gave up 5 bases; unmatched junction bases: 0. The CDR3 is made up of 12 amino acids. Germline CDR1 reads MGHDK; CDR2 reads SYGVNS. The CDR3 reads CASSGTGYGYTF. The CDR3 DNA follows: TGTGCCAGCAGTGGGACAGGGTATGGCTACACCTTC.

This clone has a single count. This sequence joins TRBV18 and TRBJ2-3; TRBD1 aligns across 7 bases. J lost 4 bases, V lost 4 bases, and 2 bases had no gene match. Germline values: CDR1 KGHSH, CDR2 LQKENI. The CDR3 runs 13 residues. The DNA of the CDR3 is TGTGCCAGCTCACAGGGGGCGGCAGATACGCAGTATTTT. Translation gives CASSQGAADTQYF. Complete variable domain (other parts from reference TRBV18 and TRBJ2-3): NAGVMQNPRHLVRRRGQEARLRCSPMKGHSHVYWYRQLPEEGLKFMVYLQKENIIDESGMPKERFSAEFPKEGPSILRIQQVVRGDSAAYFCASSQGAADTQYFGPGTRLTVL.

The chain combines TRBV28 with TRBJ1-1, with D possibly being TRBD1 (5 bases). In germline, CDR1 is MDHEN, CDR2 SYDVKM. This CDR3 has 13 amino acids. Trimming took 2 bases from V and 4 from J, leaving 8 bases between them. Here the CDR3 DNA reads TGTGCCAGCAGTTTAGGGGGGAGCACTGAAGCTTTCTTT. Translating it yields CASSLGGSTEAFF.

The chain employs TRBV18 and TRBJ2-1; the match to TRBD2 covers 13 bases. The CDR3 runs to 16 residues. The germline CDR1 and CDR2 sequences are KGHSH and LQKENI. The V and J ends lost 4 bases and 7 bases, in that order; junction bases with no gene match: 7. The CDR3 spells CASSLPGLAGSNEQFF. CDR3 nucleotides: TGTGCCAGCTCACTACCGGGACTAGCGGGAAGTAATGAGCAGTTCTTC.

The chain joins TRBV24-1 to TRBJ1-2, with 8 bases fitting TRBD1. The CDR3 has 15 residues. Germline CDR1 is KGHDR and CDR2 is SFDVKD. With V trimmed by 4 bases and J by 8 bases, 11 bases remained unmatched. The CDR3 region is CATSDTTGGVGGYTF. The CDR3 nucleotides are TGTGCCACCAGTGACACCACAGGGGGAGTCGGCGGCTACACCTTC.

This chain uses TRBV1 with TRBJ1-5; TRBD1, the table's D call, lacks a check against the DNA. TRBV1 is classified as a pseudogene. The CDR3 is made up of 12 amino acids. CDR3 in amino acids: CTSSQTDQPQHF. The DNA for the CDR3 is TGCACCAGCAGCCAAACAGATCAGCCCCAGCATTTT.

The chain links TRBV18 to TRBJ2-3; D gene ambiguous. Germline CDR1 and CDR2: KGHSH and LQKENI. The CDR3 contains 14 residues. V was clipped by 2 bases and J by 2 bases, with 8 bases between them. CDR3 amino acids: CASSPIGDTDTQYF. The CDR3 DNA reads TGTGCCAGCTCACCAATAGGAGACACAGATACGCAGTATTTT.

This sequence joins TRBV7-8 and TRBJ1-2, with TRBD1 matching 7 bases. Germline lookup yields CDR1 SGHVS and CDR2 FQNEAQ. After removal of 4 bases from V and 10 bases from J, the junction contained 9 bases not matched to a gene. This CDR3 is 13 amino acids long. The CDR3 here is CASSSTGEIDYTF. CDR3 nucleotide sequence: TGTGCCAGCAGCTCTACAGGGGAAATTGACTACACCTTC.

This clone was picked up a small number of times. This sequence joins TRBV15 and TRBJ2-7; a possible D gene is TRBD2 (6 bases). From germline, CDR1 is LNHNV and CDR2 YYDKDF (reference sequence). The CDR3 totals 15 residues. Trimming took off 3 bases at V and 2 bases at J, with 14 bases between the two ends. Written as DNA, the CDR3 is TGTGCCACCAGCAGGGTAAAAGCGGGTCCCTACGAGCAGTACTTC. It yields the protein CATSRVKAGPYEQYF.

The gene calls are TRBV5-8 and TRBJ1-5; possibly TRBD1 for D (5 bases). Trimming took off 4 bases at V and 5 bases at J, with 16 bases between the two ends. The CDR3 sequence is 15 residues long. In germline, CDR1 is SGHTS, CDR2 YDEGEE. The CDR3 bases are TGTGCCAGCAGCCCGGGGACTATTAGTTATCAGCCCCAGCATTTT. Amino acid sequence: CASSPGTISYQPQHF.

In nucleotides, the CDR3 is TGTGCCAGCAGTCCCAGGGGGGCGGGTAACGAGCAGTACTTC. It codes for CASSPRGAGNEQYF. The V and J genes are TRBV5-8 and TRBJ2-7, with TRBD1 as a possible D gene (7 bases). Germline V lookup: CDR1 SGHTS, CDR2 YDEGEE. This CDR3 spans 14 amino acids. The V end was cut by 5 bases, the J end by 5 bases, with 17 bases between.

V gene TRBV7-6 combines with J gene TRBJ2-1; D gene ambiguous. CDR3 size: 15 residues. The V end was cut by 5 bases, the J end by 3 bases, with 14 bases between. Germline CDR1 reads SGHVS; CDR2 reads FNYEAQ. The CDR3 DNA is TGTGCCAGCAGCCCGACCACCCTAGTCTACAATGAGCAGTTCTTC. The encoded protein is CASSPTTLVYNEQFF.

The chain uses TRBV2 and TRBJ2-1, with 9 positions matching TRBD2. Germline-derived CDR1 and CDR2 are SNHLY and FYNNEI. After removal of 4 bases from V and 7 bases from J, the junction contained 8 bases not matched to a gene. There are 15 residues in the CDR3. CDR3 nucleotide sequence: TGTGCCAGCAGTGGACTAGCGGACCCTTGGAATGAGCAGTTCTTC. Translating gives CASSGLADPWNEQFF.

With regard to this clone: A read error may account for a junction end that differs from germline. The chain has TRBV12-3 or TRBV12-4 and TRBJ1-1; 8 nucleotides line up with TRBD1. This CDR3 comprises 10 residues. In nucleotides, the CDR3 is TGTGCCAGCAGTCACAGGGGGATCATATTT. This sequence encodes CASSHRGIIF.

J is TRBJ2-5 and V is TRBV12-3 or TRBV12-4; D gene uncertain. The V gene lost 6 bases and the J gene lost 6 bases, with 14 bases spanning the gap. CDR3 length: 13 amino acids. CDR3 nucleotide sequence: TGTGCCAGCAGGAGACTGGAAGATCAGACCCAGTACTTC. It specifies CASRRLEDQTQYF.

V gene TRBV18 combines with J gene TRBJ2-7; D may be TRBD1 (6 bases). This CDR3 is 13 amino acids long. The V end was cut by 4 bases, the J end by 6 bases, with 13 bases between. Germline CDR1 and CDR2: KGHSH and LQKENI. The CDR3 reads CASSQTGQSEQYF. The CDR3 nucleotides are TGTGCCAGCTCACAAACGGGACAAAGCGAGCAGTACTTC.

This chain connects TRBV6-4 to TRBJ2-3; TRBD1 is a possible D gene (6 bases). V was cut by 5 bases and J by 0 bases, with 12 bases left in between. CDR3 length: 15 amino acids. Germline V lookup: CDR1 MRHNA, CDR2 SNTAGT. The CDR3 spells CASSSRGSSTDTQYF. CDR3 in DNA: TGTGCCAGCAGTTCCAGGGGATCTAGCACAGATACGCAGTATTTT.

This sequence joins TRBV29-1 and TRBJ1-2; 8 positions match TRBD1. V dropped 2 bases and J dropped 7; count of bases not matched to a gene: 6. This CDR3 spans 13 amino acids. Germline CDR1 SQVTM, CDR2 ANQGSEA. CDR3 sequence (DNA): TGCAGCGTTGAAACCGGCAGGGGGCTTGGCTACACCTTC. Protein: CSVETGRGLGYTF. Based on the CDR3 plus reference TRBV29-1 and TRBJ1-2, the full variable domain is SAVISQKPSRDICQRGTSLTIQCQVDSQVTMMFWYRQQPGQSLTLIATANQGSEATYESGFVIDKFPISRPNLTFSTLTVSNMSPEDSSIYLCSVETGRGLGYTFGSGTRLTVV.

The chain links TRBV28 to TRBJ2-7; the D is unclear. This CDR3 is 11 amino acids long. V lost 8 bases, J lost 4 bases, and 9 bases lay in between. Germline values: CDR1 MDHEN, CDR2 SYDVKM. The CDR3 coding sequence is TGTGCCAGCCAGACTCGTTACGAGCAGTACTTC. Its translation: CASQTRYEQYF.

This chain connects TRBV5-1 to TRBJ1-1, with 7 bases that match TRBD1. After removal of 4 bases from V and 1 base from J, the junction contained 10 bases not matched to a gene. The CDR3 contains 16 residues. Germline V CDR1 and CDR2: SGHRS, YFSETQ. CDR3: CASSPLGQQQNTEAFF. DNA of the CDR3: TGCGCCAGCAGCCCGCTGGGACAGCAACAGAACACTGAAGCTTTCTTT. Full variable domain (remainder filled in from reference TRBV5-1 and TRBJ1-1): KAGVTQTPRYLIKTRGQQVTLSCSPISGHRSVSWYQQTPGQGLQFLFEYFSETQRNKGNFPGRFSGRQFSNSRSEMNVSTLELGDSALYLCASSPLGQQQNTEAFFGQGTRLTVV.

J is TRBJ2-1 and V is TRBV6-2 or TRBV6-3; possible D gene TRBD2, 5 bases. Trimming shortened V by 6 bases and J by 0 bases, and 15 bases separated the two germline ends. Germline CDR1 MNHEY, CDR2 SVGEGT. The CDR3 extends over 16 amino acids. The CDR3 sequence: CASSSGQPSSYNEQFF. Written as DNA, the CDR3 is TGTGCCAGCAGCAGCGGCCAACCGAGCTCCTACAATGAGCAGTTCTTC.

CDR3 sequence: CASRGGGGDGYTF. The CDR3 region has the DNA TGTGCCAGCAGGGGTGGGGGAGGAGATGGCTACACCTTC. The chain has TRBV6-5 and TRBJ1-2, with a weak D call TRBD1 (5 bases). The CDR3 loop spans 13 amino acids. Germline CDR1 reads MNHEY; CDR2 reads SVGAGI. The V and J ends lost 6 bases and 6 bases respectively, with 14 bases between them.

The chain joins TRBV24-1 to TRBJ1-5; 7 bases agree with TRBD1. Germline V gene lookup returns CDR1 KGHDR and CDR2 SFDVKD. The V and J ends lost 6 bases and 5 bases, in that order; junction bases with no gene match: 0. The CDR3 spans 12 residues. Here the CDR3 reads CATSTGDQPQHF. CDR3 in DNA: TGTGCCACCAGTACAGGGGATCAGCCCCAGCATTTT.